This T cell receptor beta chain derives from a study of identical twins. The donors were all healthy and Caucasian. TCRdb independently ran MiXCR on the 5' RACE reads; one entry per CDR3 protein. The sample lists some 570,000 distinct CDR3 sequences, approximately 20% occurring once. These sequences were also reported in another study, on yellow fever vaccine responses in identical twins.

The clonotype was recovered from a young woman in good health. The sequencing input was CD4+ T cells sorted from blood.

The CDR3 sequence: CASSIGTRNEQFF. The DNA of the CDR3 is TGTGCCAGTAGTATAGGGACTAGAAATGAGCAGTTCTTC. The chain uses TRBV19 and TRBJ2-1; TRBD2 aligns across 7 bases. The CDR3 consists of 13 residues. With V trimmed by 1 base and J by 7 bases, 1 base remained unmatched. Germline values: CDR1 LNHDA, CDR2 SQIVND (reference sequence). The full variable domain, its missing parts supplied by reference TRBV19 and TRBJ2-1, is DGGITQSPKYLFRKEGQNVTLSCEQNLNHDAMYWYRQDPGQGLRLIYYSQIVNDFQKGDIAEGYSVSREKKESFPLTVTSAQKNPTAFYLCASSIGTRNEQFFGPGTRLTVL.